This T cell receptor (beta chain) was sequenced in a study of blood T cell repertoires in COVID-19. In the source study's methods: By means of reference gene primer amplification, nucleated cell counts were estimated. The assay was immunoSEQ multiplex PCR, and TCRdb's table has in-frame clones only and misses some. From that table come the V and J calls and clone size; the DNA was used to work out D and trimming. The sample lists 250,000 or so clones, around 88% occurring once. The V gene lost 0 bases and the J gene lost 0 bases, with 6 bases spanning the gap. Per the germline V gene, CDR1 is MNHEY and CDR2 is SVGEGT. The CDR3 runs 15 residues. About this clone itself: Other DNA sequences of this sample code for an identical CDR3.

The chain links TRBV6-2 or TRBV6-3 to TRBJ2-1; unclear D gene. The origin of this receptor is a man older than 75 with acute or convalescent COVID-19. The specimen sequenced was peripheral blood. The CDR3 here is CASSYSASSYNEQFF. CDR3 nucleotide sequence: TGTGCCAGCAGTTACTCGGCTAGCTCCTACAATGAGCAGTTCTTC.